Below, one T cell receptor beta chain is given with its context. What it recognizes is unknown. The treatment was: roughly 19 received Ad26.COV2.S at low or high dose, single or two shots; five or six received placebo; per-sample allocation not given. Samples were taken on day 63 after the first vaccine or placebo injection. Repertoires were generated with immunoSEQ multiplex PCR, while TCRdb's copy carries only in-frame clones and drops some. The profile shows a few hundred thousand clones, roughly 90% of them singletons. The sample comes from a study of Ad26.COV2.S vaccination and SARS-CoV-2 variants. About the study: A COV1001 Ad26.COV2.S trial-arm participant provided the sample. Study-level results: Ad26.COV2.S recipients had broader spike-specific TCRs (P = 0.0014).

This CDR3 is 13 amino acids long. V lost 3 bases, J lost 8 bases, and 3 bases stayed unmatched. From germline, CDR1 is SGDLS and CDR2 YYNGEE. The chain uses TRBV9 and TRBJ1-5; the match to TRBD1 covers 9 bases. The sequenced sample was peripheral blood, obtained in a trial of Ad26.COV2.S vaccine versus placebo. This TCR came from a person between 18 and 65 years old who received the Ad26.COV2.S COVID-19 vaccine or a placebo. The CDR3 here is CASSAGQGEPQHF. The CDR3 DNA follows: TGTGCCAGCAGCGCGGGACAGGGTGAGCCCCAGCATTTT.